A single sample is the source of the 23 T cell receptor beta chains below, sequenced in a study of T-cell memory formation after mild COVID-19. TCRdb itself ran the 5' RACE reads through MiXCR, one entry per CDR3 protein. The sample holds 200,000 to 250,000 distinct CDR3 sequences, over 9.5% seen once. The sequencing sample was made of PBMCs or a T cell subset sorted from them (not recorded which). Every receptor here comes from a man between 18 and 29 years old who had mild COVID-19 (a few samples of this study predate the infection). Cell type and time point are not known.

Ten or more counts support this clonotype. The chain joins TRBV5-1 to TRBJ2-1; no clear D gene. Germline V gene data show CDR1 as SGHRS and CDR2 as YFSETQ. This CDR3 has 13 amino acids. V shed 5 bases and J shed 0 bases, with 6 bases lying between them. The CDR3 loop reads CASSKSSYNEQFF. DNA for the CDR3: TGCGCCAGCAGTAAGAGCTCCTACAATGAGCAGTTCTTC.

The chain carries TRBV29-1 and TRBJ2-5; D assignment may be TRBD1 or TRBD2 (5 bases each). V was cut by 7 bases and J by 1 base, with 10 bases left in between. The germline V gene has CDR1 SQVTM and CDR2 ANQGSEA. The length of the CDR3 is 12 residues. The CDR3 loop is CSAGTPQETQYF. CDR3 DNA: TGCAGCGCCGGGACGCCCCAAGAGACCCAGTACTTC.

This chain connects TRBV6-2 or TRBV6-3 to TRBJ2-2, with D perhaps TRBD1 (5 bases). V dropped 8 bases and J dropped 8 bases, with 12 bases sitting between them. The CDR3 is made up of 12 amino acids. The germline V gene encodes CDR1 MNHEY and CDR2 SVGEGT. This chain's CDR3 is CASGHRTGELFF. The CDR3 coding sequence is TGTGCCAGCGGACACCGGACAGGGGAGCTGTTTTTT.

There are a few counts of this clonotype. V and J are TRBV7-2 and TRBJ1-6; weak D call: TRBD1 (6 bases). Trimming took off 2 bases at V and 7 bases at J, with 15 bases between the two ends. CDR1 and CDR2 from the germline V gene are SGHTA and FQGNSA. The CDR3 loop spans 16 amino acids. CDR3 in amino acids: CASSLSATGGNSPLHF. The CDR3 region has the DNA TGTGCCAGCAGCTTATCGGCGACAGGAGGAAATTCACCCCTCCACTTT.

The chain couples TRBV7-2 to TRBJ2-7; D may be TRBD2 (6 bases). The CDR3 contains 9 residues. Germline V gene sequence: CDR1 SGHTA, CDR2 FQGNSA. The CDR3 coding sequence is TGTGCCAGCAGCTCGGGGACTGCCGTC. Translating it yields CASSSGTAV.

The chain has TRBV5-6 and TRBJ2-7, with 7 positions matching TRBD2. The CDR3 spans 15 residues. The V gene's germline CDR1 is SGHDT and CDR2 YYEEEE. V gave up 4 bases and J gave up 0 bases; unmatched junction bases: 7. CDR3 residues: CASSVAGTTSYEQYV. The CDR3 coding sequence is TGTGCCAGCAGCGTGGCCGGGACTACCTCCTACGAGCAGTACGTC.

This clonotype came up a few times. The J gene is TRBJ2-1, the V gene TRBV7-2, with D perhaps matching TRBD2 (6 bases). The CDR3 runs to 15 residues. V gave up 6 bases and J gave up 1 base, with 13 bases separating them. Germline CDR1 and CDR2: SGHTA and FQGNSA. In DNA form, the CDR3 reads TGTGCCAGCAGTTTCGATCGGGGGTCCTACAATGAGCAGTTCTTC. Protein: CASSFDRGSYNEQFF.

The V gene is TRBV3-1, the J gene TRBJ1-1; D is unresolved. The V and J ends lost 6 bases and 4 bases respectively, with 9 bases between them. The CDR3 covers 12 residues. Germline V lookup: CDR1 LGHDT, CDR2 YNNKEL (reference sequence). CDR3 in amino acids: CASRYGTTEAFF. The DNA of the CDR3 is TGTGCCAGCAGGTACGGTACCACTGAAGCTTTCTTT.

This clonotype was counted between two and nine times. V is TRBV6-5 and J is TRBJ1-5; D not resolved. This CDR3 contains 12 residues. V lost 6 bases and J 9 bases, leaving 12 bases between the germline ends. Germline V gives CDR1 MNHEY, CDR2 SVGAGI. Here the CDR3 reads CASRSSAGPQHF. CDR3 DNA: TGTGCCAGCAGGAGCTCTGCTGGGCCCCAGCATTTT.

This clonotype was seen repeatedly, ten times or more. This rearrangement joins TRBV5-1 to TRBJ2-7; D might be TRBD2 (5 bases). Germline loops: CDR1 SGHRS, CDR2 YFSETQ. The CDR3 is made up of 14 amino acids. V shed 4 bases and J shed 7 bases, with 18 bases lying between them. CDR3 in amino acids: CASSPVMLTGEQYF. In DNA, the CDR3 is TGCGCCAGCAGCCCGGTTATGCTTACGGGAGAGCAGTACTTC.

This clonotype has a handful of counts. J is TRBJ2-1 and V is TRBV18; the match to TRBD2 covers 14 bases. Trimming at V came to 2 bases and at J to 2 bases, leaving 2 bases not matched to a gene. This CDR3 has 17 residues. The germline CDR1 and CDR2 sequences are KGHSH and LQKENI. The CDR3 DNA is TGTGCCAGCTCACCAGTGACTAGCGGGGGGGCCTACAATGAGCAGTTCTTC. It is translated as CASSPVTSGGAYNEQFF. The full variable domain, rest sourced from reference TRBV18 and TRBJ2-1, is NAGVMQNPRHLVRRRGQEARLRCSPMKGHSHVYWYRQLPEEGLKFMVYLQKENIIDESGMPKERFSAEFPKEGPSILRIQQVVRGDSAAYFCASSPVTSGGAYNEQFFGPGTRLTVL.

The table lists this clonotype with a few counts. The chain uses TRBV6-5 and TRBJ1-1; D gene uncertain. Germline CDR1 and CDR2: MNHEY and SVGAGI. V was trimmed by 6 bases and J by 1 base, leaving 12 bases between them. The CDR3 has 14 residues. The CDR3 bases are TGTGCCAGCAGCCACCGGACGGGGAACACTGAAGCTTTCTTT. Protein sequence: CASSHRTGNTEAFF.

This clonotype was observed at least ten times. The gene calls are TRBV20-1 and TRBJ1-1; D gene unclear. Germline CDR1 reads DFQATT; CDR2 reads SNEGSKA (reference sequence). This CDR3 comprises 10 residues. Trimming pared 6 bases from V and 8 bases from J, leaving 10 bases between. The CDR3 protein is CSARDPEAFF. The CDR3 nucleotides are TGCAGTGCAAGGGATCCCGAAGCTTTCTTT.

The rearrangement joins TRBV7-9 to TRBJ1-3; D remains ambiguous. This CDR3 spans 12 amino acids. Per the germline V gene, CDR1 is SEHNR and CDR2 is FQNEAQ (reference sequence). With 4 bases removed from V and 8 bases from J, the gap between germline ends came to 9 bases. The CDR3: CASSYRRDTIYF. Written as DNA, the CDR3 is TGTGCCAGCAGCTACCGTCGGGACACCATATATTTT.

Ten or more counts support this clonotype. The gene calls are TRBV5-1 and TRBJ2-2; TRBD1 or TRBD2 may be the D gene (6 bases each). In germline, CDR1 is SGHRS, CDR2 YFSETQ. There are 15 residues in the CDR3. V was pared by 6 bases and J by 0 bases, with 12 bases between. In DNA, the CDR3 is TGCGCCAGCAAGTCGGGGGACACGAACACCGGGGAGCTGTTTTTT. This gives the protein CASKSGDTNTGELFF.

The chain carries TRBV2 and TRBJ2-7; TRBD2 matches at 13 bases. This CDR3 has 15 residues. V lost 6 bases, J lost 3 bases, and 5 bases stayed unmatched. CDR1 is SNHLY and CDR2 is FYNNEI in the germline V gene. The CDR3 region is CASSRGLAGVYEQYF. CDR3 DNA sequence: TGTGCCAGCAGCAGAGGACTAGCGGGGGTCTACGAGCAGTACTTC.

This clonotype was seen only a few times. J is TRBJ1-5 and V is TRBV7-2, with 10 nucleotides matching TRBD1. V trimming: 5 bases; J trimming: 6 bases; junction bases outside the gene matches: 7. CDR1 SGHTA and CDR2 FQGNSA come from the germline V gene. This CDR3 is built from 15 residues. The CDR3 DNA follows: TGTGCCAGCAGCCAGGGGGACAGGGGAAGTCAGCCCCAGCATTTT. Its translation: CASSQGDRGSQPQHF.

V is TRBV20-1 and J is TRBJ2-5, with D unclear. Trimming removed 4 bases at V and 0 bases at J, with 6 bases between. The CDR3 length is 12 residues. CDR1 is DFQATT, CDR2 SNEGSKA, per germline (reference sequence). CDR3 sequence reads: CSAKWDQETQYF. The CDR3, as DNA: TGCAGTGCTAAATGGGACCAAGAGACCCAGTACTTC.

The rearrangement links TRBV12-3 or TRBV12-4 to TRBJ2-3; D is ambiguous. The V end was cut by 0 bases, the J end by 0 bases, with 7 bases between. CDR3 size: 15 residues. The CDR3 nucleotides read TGTGCCAGCAGTTTAGCTGGGGTGAGCACAGATACGCAGTATTTT. Encoded protein: CASSLAGVSTDTQYF.

This clonotype was seen a few times. V usage is TRBV6-5 and J usage is TRBJ2-1, with D possibly being TRBD1 (6 bases). With 5 bases removed from V and 2 bases from J, the gap between germline ends came to 28 bases. CDR3 length equals 20 residues. The germline gives CDR1 MNHEY, CDR2 SVGAGI. The CDR3 DNA follows: TGTGCCAGCAGTACCCAGTTCGGTAACAGGGTAAGGAGCACCTACAATGAGCAGTTCTTC. Translation gives CASSTQFGNRVRSTYNEQFF.

This clonotype is large in the sample. V is TRBV25-1 and J is TRBJ2-3, with TRBD1 as a possible D gene (6 bases). The V gene lost 7 bases and the J gene lost 1 base, with 12 bases spanning the gap. Germline-derived CDR1 and CDR2 are MGHDK and SYGVNS. The CDR3 sequence is 14 residues long. CDR3 sequence (DNA): TGTGCCAGCACATCAGGGGCTGGCACAGATACGCAGTATTTT. Residues: CASTSGAGTDTQYF. The variable domain in full, completed from reference TRBV25-1 and TRBJ2-3, reads EADIYQTPRYLVIGTGKKITLECSQTMGHDKMYWYQQDPGMELHLIHYSYGVNSTEKGDLSSESTVSRIRTEHFPLTLESARPSHTSQYLCASTSGAGTDTQYFGPGTRLTVL.

V usage is TRBV5-6 and J usage is TRBJ1-6; no clear D gene. The CDR3 contains 15 residues. The ends were cut back, 1 base at V and 10 bases at J, with 15 bases in the middle. CDR1 and CDR2 from the germline V gene are SGHDT and YYEEEE. The CDR3: CASSLYGELESPLHF. The CDR3 DNA sequence: TGTGCCAGCAGCTTGTATGGGGAATTGGAATCACCCCTCCACTTT.

This chain uses TRBV24-1 with TRBJ1-1; D ambiguous. CDR3 length: 14 amino acids. Germline V CDR1 and CDR2: KGHDR, SFDVKD. V dropped 4 bases and J dropped 1 base, with 9 bases sitting between them. The CDR3 DNA is TGTGCCACCAGTGAGAGACACAAGAACACTGAAGCTTTCTTT. Translating it yields CATSERHKNTEAFF.